Sequencing of this TCR beta chain was carried out in a study of radiotherapy plus CTLA-4 blockade in lung cancer (dated by TCRdb to 2016 to 2019). For the study in its entirety: Objective responses were observed in 18% of enrolled patients, and disease control was achieved in approximately 29%. Results the study describes overall, beyond this receptor: After treatment with radiotherapy and ipilimumab, TCR clones that came from tumors expanded in the peripheral blood. Increased serum interferon-beta after radiation, together with early dynamic changes in blood T cell clones, were reported to be the strongest predictors of response.

In this study, focal radiation therapy paired with CTLA-4 blockade (ipilimumab) was tested in patients who had chemo-refractory metastatic non-small-cell lung cancer. According to the germline V gene (reference sequence), CDR1 reads MNHEY and CDR2 reads SMNVEV. There are 15 amino acids in the CDR3, from cysteine to phenylalanine inclusive. The DNA shown is the 45-base CDR3, in frame from base 1. The junction shows trimming of 5 bases on V and 4 bases on J, and the gene matches do not reach 9 bases of it. The library came from the immunoSEQ multiplex PCR assay. Drawn from immuneACCESS, this table holds only the in-frame rearrangements with V and J called that TCRdb kept. Clones are partly lost; checked studies trace under half to an unresolved V gene and leave the rest unexplained. The sample contains about 85,000 clones, approximately 83% of them found a single time. The biggest ten clones account for approximately 2% of the sample.

This clone has a single count. The antigen this receptor binds is unknown. No base-level quality is on record; no much larger clone is a single base apart. The chain was built from TRBV27 and TRBJ1-1; 8 central bases correspond to TRBD1. Sequences were derived from peripheral blood, sampled from a patient treated with radiotherapy plus ipilimumab. The clonotype was recovered from a human donor with non-small cell lung cancer who had a partial response to radiotherapy plus ipilimumab. The CDR3: CASSPYRQGITEAFF. The DNA reads TGTGCCAGCAGTCCGTATCGACAGGGGATCACTGAAGCTTTCTTT.